Below, 21 T cell receptor beta chains from the same sample are listed, as sequenced in a study of radiotherapy plus CTLA-4 blockade in lung cancer. Sequenced by immunoSEQ multiplex PCR; TCRdb stores in-frame clones only, minus some. In the table there are 20,000 to 30,000 clones, 70% to 75% of which are singletons. This specimen was peripheral blood, taken from a patient treated with radiotherapy plus ipilimumab. The receptors here all came from a human donor with non-small cell lung cancer whose response to radiotherapy plus ipilimumab could not be evaluated.

The chain joins TRBV11-3 to TRBJ2-2, with 10 positions matching TRBD2. Germline CDR1 is SGHNT and CDR2 is YENEEA. Trimming cost V 5 bases and J 7 bases; bases outside gene matches: 10. This CDR3 region has 16 residues. The CDR3 coding sequence is TGTGCCAGCAGCCAGCCTCAAAGCGGGAGGGACGGGGAGCTGTTTTTT. Translated: CASSQPQSGRDGELFF.

In regard to this clone: A junction end diverges from the germline sequence, so it may reflect a read error. The chain has TRBV6-1 and TRBJ1-1, with D hard to call. Per the germline V gene, CDR1 is MNHNS and CDR2 is SASEGT. The CDR3 has 13 residues. The CDR3 region is CASSDMEGLGAFF. The DNA of the CDR3 is TGTGCCAGTAGTGACATGGAGGGTTTGGGGGCTTTCTTT.

The V call is TRBV5-1, the J call TRBJ1-2, with D unresolved. From germline, CDR1 is SGHRS and CDR2 YFSETQ. The V end lost 0 bases, the J end lost 8 bases, and 17 bases lay between the germline ends. This CDR3 contains 15 residues. CDR3 amino acids: CASSLAVGLMRGYTF. CDR3 DNA: TGCGCCAGCAGCTTGGCCGTCGGTCTTATGCGGGGCTACACCTTC.

V usage is TRBV6-6 and J usage is TRBJ1-2; 8 bases are a match to TRBD1. The germline gives CDR1 MNHNY, CDR2 SVGAGI (reference sequence). CDR3 length: 13 residues. The V segment lost 5 bases and the J segment 9 bases; nucleotides outside the gene matches: 8. The CDR3 DNA sequence: TGTGCCAGCAGTCAACGAAGGGACAGGAGCTACACCTTC. This gives the protein CASSQRRDRSYTF.

This clone was detected a few times. The V gene is TRBV18, the J gene TRBJ2-1, with 9 bases identical to TRBD1. CDR1 is KGHSH and CDR2 is LQKENI in the germline V gene. This CDR3 has 17 amino acids. V shed 3 bases, J shed 7 bases, and the junction held 13 bases outside the gene matches. The CDR3 DNA sequence: TGTGCCAGCTCACCTCGGATACAGGGGGCGCTTAAGAATGAGCAGTTCTTC. Amino acid sequence: CASSPRIQGALKNEQFF.

This chain joins TRBV7-2 and TRBJ2-5; possibly TRBD1 for D (6 bases). CDR3 length: 14 residues. With 4 bases removed from V and 5 bases from J, the gap between germline ends came to 14 bases. CDR1 is SGHTA, CDR2 FQGNSA, per germline. In DNA, the CDR3 is TGTGCCAGCAGCTCTTACAGGGAAAGGGAGACCCAGTACTTC. This sequence encodes CASSSYRERETQYF.

This clone has more than one count but fewer than ten. The CDR3 loop reads CASSWPGLAADTQYF. The CDR3 nucleotides are TGTGCCAGCAGCTGGCCGGGACTAGCGGCAGATACGCAGTATTTT. The V and J genes are TRBV7-8 and TRBJ2-3; 11 nucleotides agree with TRBD2. Germline CDR1 reads SGHVS; CDR2 reads FQNEAQ. This CDR3 spans 15 amino acids. V shed 4 bases, J shed 4 bases, and the junction held 4 bases outside the gene matches.

The V call is TRBV5-1, the J call TRBJ2-1, with 10 bases that match TRBD2. CDR1 and CDR2 from the germline V gene are SGHRS and YFSETQ. The CDR3 spans 14 residues. Trimming took 7 bases from V and 4 from J; bases not matched to a gene: 5. For the CDR3, the DNA is TGCGCCAGCCGGGGGACTAGCGTGTACAATGAGCAGTTCTTC. This codes for CASRGTSVYNEQFF.

The V and J genes are TRBV2 and TRBJ2-2, with D possibly matching TRBD2 (6 bases). This CDR3 spans 14 amino acids. V lost 3 bases and J 5 bases, leaving 10 bases between the germline ends. Germline-derived CDR1 and CDR2 are SNHLY and FYNNEI. CDR3 coding DNA: TGTGCCAGCAGTGAGTTTGCGGGGACCGGGGAGCTGTTTTTT. It encodes CASSEFAGTGELFF.

V gene TRBV6-1 combines with J gene TRBJ1-1, with TRBD1 as a possible D gene (5 bases). Germline V gene sequence: CDR1 MNHNS, CDR2 SASEGT. This CDR3 region has 13 residues. Trimming shortened V by 7 bases and J by 6 bases, and 15 bases separated the two germline ends. In DNA form, the CDR3 reads TGTGCCAGCACTTGGGGGGTTGTCGCTGAAGCTTTCTTT. As protein: CASTWGVVAEAFF.

The chain combines TRBV13 with TRBJ2-1, with D perhaps matching TRBD2 (5 bases). The CDR3 is 17 amino acids. Deletions cut 5 bases from V and 7 bases from J, with 24 bases between. CDR1 and CDR2 from the germline V gene are PRHDT and FYEKMQ (reference sequence). The CDR3: CASSLPIGLAISNEQFF. The CDR3 DNA follows: TGTGCCAGCAGCCTCCCGATAGGGCTAGCTATCTCGAATGAGCAGTTCTTC.

This sequence joins TRBV7-2 and TRBJ2-7; 13 bases are a match to TRBD2. V lost 4 bases and J lost 6; bases outside the gene matches: 9. This CDR3 is built from 16 residues. CDR1 and CDR2 (germline): SGHTA, FQGNSA. The CDR3 sequence is CASSSVPGLAGFEQYF. The CDR3, as DNA: TGTGCCAGCAGCTCCGTTCCGGGACTAGCGGGATTCGAGCAGTACTTC.

This clone was recorded only once. The gene calls are TRBV6-4 and TRBJ2-3; 8 nucleotides match TRBD2. Germline V gene data show CDR1 as MRHNA and CDR2 as SNTAGT. The CDR3 covers 14 residues. V dropped 6 bases and J dropped 0; count of bases not matched to a gene: 2. This chain's CDR3 is CASSPSGSTDTQYF. CDR3 DNA sequence: TGTGCCAGCAGCCCTAGCGGGAGCACAGATACGCAGTATTTT.

The rearrangement links TRBV6-1 to TRBJ1-1; tentatively, D is TRBD1 (5 bases). Germline lookup yields CDR1 MNHNS and CDR2 SASEGT. Trimming left V 3 bases short and J 4 bases short, with 24 bases between. The CDR3 is made up of 18 amino acids. CDR3 protein: CASSEAGRVAFGTTEAFF. The CDR3 coding sequence is TGTGCCAGCAGTGAGGCCGGGAGGGTGGCTTTTGGGACCACTGAAGCTTTCTTT.

This clone has just a few counts. This chain joins TRBV6-5 and TRBJ2-5, with 9 bases aligning to TRBD2. The trim removed 4 bases at V and 11 bases at J, leaving 5 bases unmatched. The CDR3 sequence is 12 residues long. Germline CDR1 and CDR2: MNHEY and SVGAGI. CDR3 DNA sequence: TGTGCCAGCAGTTCCGCGGGGGGGGAGCAGTACTTC. Its translation is CASSSAGGEQYF.

The chain links TRBV28 to TRBJ1-2; TRBD1 is a possible D gene (6 bases). V was cut by 7 bases and J by 8 bases, with 14 bases left in between. In germline, CDR1 is MDHEN, CDR2 SYDVKM. This CDR3 contains 12 residues. The chain's CDR3 is CASTSQGSGYTF. DNA for the CDR3: TGTGCCAGCACCTCCCAGGGGTCCGGCTACACCTTC.

The J gene is TRBJ2-2, the V gene TRBV14; maybe TRBD1 (6 bases). The CDR3 sequence is 16 residues long. Germline CDR1 reads SGHDN; CDR2 reads FVKESK. V lost 0 bases and J 4 bases, leaving 12 bases between the germline ends. In DNA, the CDR3 is TGTGCCAGCAGCCAAGATACAGGGATGGGCACCGGGGAGCTGTTTTTT. Its protein product is CASSQDTGMGTGELFF.

V and J are TRBV5-4 and TRBJ2-5; the match to TRBD1 covers 7 bases. Germline values: CDR1 SGHNT, CDR2 YYREEE (reference sequence). The trim removed 1 base at V and 5 bases at J, leaving 2 bases unmatched. The CDR3 is 13 residues long. The CDR3 nucleotides are TGTGCCAGCAGCTTGAGGGGGCGCGAGACCCAGTACTTC. It specifies CASSLRGRETQYF.

The chain joins TRBV7-9 to TRBJ2-7; 13 nucleotides agree with TRBD2. In germline, CDR1 is SEHNR, CDR2 FQNEAQ (reference sequence). The CDR3 loop spans 16 amino acids. Unmatched junction bases numbered 2, after V lost 3 bases and J lost 0 bases. CDR3 in DNA: TGTGCCAGCAGCTTCTGGACTAGCGGGAGCTCCTACGAGCAGTACTTC. Translating gives CASSFWTSGSSYEQYF.

CDR3 sequence (DNA): TGCGCCAGCAGCTTGGCCACAGAAGGCGAGCAGTACTTC. This gives the protein CASSLATEGEQYF. The genes are TRBV5-1 and TRBJ2-7; D unresolved. Trimming removed 0 bases from V and 6 bases from J, with 10 bases in between. Germline-derived CDR1 and CDR2 are SGHRS and YFSETQ. The CDR3 loop spans 13 amino acids. The whole variable domain, remainder taken from reference TRBV5-1 and TRBJ2-7, is KAGVTQTPRYLIKTRGQQVTLSCSPISGHRSVSWYQQTPGQGLQFLFEYFSETQRNKGNFPGRFSGRQFSNSRSEMNVSTLELGDSALYLCASSLATEGEQYFGPGTRLTVT.

V and J are TRBV27 and TRBJ1-2; 10 nucleotides agree with TRBD1. The CDR3 has 14 amino acids. With 6 bases clipped from V and 2 bases from J, the junction kept 3 bases outside the gene matches. The germline gives CDR1 MNHEY, CDR2 SMNVEV (reference sequence). The CDR3 DNA reads as TGTGCCAGCAGGACAGGGGGCGCAAACTATGGCTACACCTTC. Its translation: CASRTGGANYGYTF.